One and the same sample provided the 22 T cell receptor beta chains below, sequenced in a study of cytomegalovirus exposure and HLA in healthy donors. Both 60 Vbeta primers and 13 Jbeta primers went into the PCR. TCRdb keeps only in-frame clones here, not all; method: immunoSEQ multiplex PCR. The sample lists about 170,000 clones; more than 75% were seen once. Specimen: PBMCs. These receptors were obtained from a man aged 25 to 40 in good health and CMV-seropositive.

V and J are TRBV6-5 and TRBJ1-2; a weak D match, TRBD1 (6 bases). The CDR3 covers 14 residues. Per the germline V gene, CDR1 is MNHEY and CDR2 is SVGAGI. Trimming stripped 10 bases from V and 4 bases from J, with 19 bases between. CDR3 coding DNA: TGTGCCACCAGACCGGACAGAAGAATCTATGGCTACACCTTC. Translated, it gives CATRPDRRIYGYTF.

This clone was observed once. The chain is built from TRBV29-1 and TRBJ2-3, with 9 bases aligning to TRBD2. Germline V CDR1 and CDR2: SQVTM, ANQGSEA. The CDR3 runs 14 residues. J lost 6 bases, V lost 4 bases, and 8 bases had no gene match. CDR3: CSVVNSGGGDTQYF. The CDR3 DNA is TGCAGCGTTGTGAATAGCGGGGGTGGCGATACGCAGTATTTT.

Written as DNA, the CDR3 is TGTGCCAGCAGCGTACACCCCCTTTTGGGACTAGCGGGAGGGCCAGACACCGGGGAGCTGTTTTTT. Amino acid sequence: CASSVHPLLGLAGGPDTGELFF. The chain employs TRBV9 and TRBJ2-2; 16 nucleotides agree with TRBD2. Germline CDR1 and CDR2: SGDLS and YYNGEE. The CDR3 is made up of 22 amino acids. V shed 1 base and J 3 bases; nucleotides not matched to a gene: 15.

This chain connects TRBV7-2 to TRBJ2-5; possible D gene TRBD2, 5 bases. The assigned J gene may be wrong: the sequence end matches TRBJ2-7 better. Germline CDR1 SGHTA, CDR2 FQGNSA. The CDR3 contains 13 residues. The CDR3 DNA sequence: TGTGCCAGCAGCTTAGCGCAGCGGTACGAGCAGTACTTC. It yields the protein CASSLAQRYEQYF.

The CDR3 protein is CASSSGTSGRGQETQYF. The CDR3, as DNA: TGTGCCAGCAGCTCCGGGACTAGCGGGAGGGGGCAAGAGACCCAGTACTTC. J is TRBJ2-5 and V is TRBV2; 16 bases are a match to TRBD2. J lost 2 bases, V lost 6 bases, and 6 bases had no gene match. CDR3 length: 17 residues. Per the germline V gene, CDR1 is SNHLY and CDR2 is FYNNEI.

The chain recombines TRBV18 with TRBJ2-7; the D gene is possibly TRBD1 (7 bases). V was pared by 5 bases and J by 2 bases, with 16 bases between. This CDR3 has 15 residues. The germline gives CDR1 KGHSH, CDR2 LQKENI. CDR3 amino acids: CASSGARGAPYEQYV. The CDR3 DNA sequence: TGTGCCAGCTCAGGGGCCAGGGGGGCCCCCTACGAGCAGTACGTC.

This chain links TRBV5-5 with TRBJ2-2, with 13 positions matching TRBD2. CDR1 is SGHKS, CDR2 YYEKEE, per germline (reference sequence). The CDR3 consists of 17 residues. V shed 2 bases, J shed 5 bases, and the junction held 6 bases outside the gene matches. CDR3 nucleotides: TGTGCCAGCAGCTTTAGGACTAGCGGGAGTGGAACCGGGGAGCTGTTTTTT. Protein: CASSFRTSGSGTGELFF.

This chain uses TRBV7-9 with TRBJ2-7, with 9 bases lining up with TRBD1. The ends lost 5 bases at V and 1 base at J; junction bases unmatched: 9. The CDR3 is 16 residues long. The germline V gene has CDR1 SEHNR and CDR2 FQNEAQ (reference sequence). CDR3 in DNA: TGTGCCAGCAGCCCGAGACGGGGACAGGGTTCCTACGAGCAGTACTTC. Its translation is CASSPRRGQGSYEQYF.

V gene TRBV6-1 combines with J gene TRBJ2-7; D call uncertain. The V gene lost 4 bases and the J gene lost 0 bases, with 4 bases spanning the gap. The germline CDR1 and CDR2 sequences are MNHNS and SASEGT. This CDR3 spans 12 amino acids. This chain's CDR3 is CASSASSYEQYF. The CDR3, as DNA: TGTGCCAGCAGTGCCAGCTCCTACGAGCAGTACTTC.

This clone showed up just a few times. The chain carries TRBV18 and TRBJ2-7, with D possibly being TRBD1 (5 bases). CDR3 length equals 15 residues. Germline V gene sequence: CDR1 KGHSH, CDR2 LQKENI. V was cut by 3 bases and J by 7 bases, with 19 bases left in between. CDR3 sequence (DNA): TGTGCCAGCTCACCTCCGTCAGGGAAAGCGAGAGAGCAGTACTTC. Its translation is CASSPPSGKAREQYF.

The chain carries TRBV7-8 and TRBJ2-1; 8 positions agree with TRBD2. Germline V CDR1 and CDR2: SGHVS, FQNEAQ. CDR3 size: 15 residues. V shed 1 base, J shed 8 bases, and the junction held 7 bases outside the gene matches. The CDR3 here is CASSLVREGLDEQFF. The CDR3 nucleotides read TGTGCCAGCAGCTTAGTTCGGGAGGGCCTAGATGAGCAGTTCTTC.

This chain uses TRBV7-8 with TRBJ2-1; 9 bases line up with TRBD2. The germline gives CDR1 SGHVS, CDR2 FQNEAQ. V shed 0 bases and J 1 base; nucleotides not matched to a gene: 7. The CDR3 loop spans 18 amino acids. The CDR3 sequence: CASSLASAGGSSYNEQFF. CDR3 coding DNA: TGTGCCAGCAGCTTAGCTTCAGCGGGAGGCTCTTCCTACAATGAGCAGTTCTTC.

V usage is TRBV11-2 and J usage is TRBJ2-5; 8 bases match TRBD1. V lost 5 bases to trimming and J lost 2 bases; unmatched junction nucleotides: 7. CDR1 is SGHAT, CDR2 FQNNGV, per germline. This CDR3 has 15 residues. CDR3: CASSRDRSSQETQYF. The CDR3, as DNA: TGTGCCAGCAGCCGGGACAGGTCCTCTCAAGAGACCCAGTACTTC.

This rearrangement joins TRBV6-1 to TRBJ2-3, with 7 bases that match TRBD1. J gave up 5 bases and V 8 bases, and 7 bases lay outside the gene matches. In germline, CDR1 is MNHNS, CDR2 SASEGT. This CDR3 region has 13 residues. The CDR3 sequence is CASGVRGQDTQYF. The CDR3 coding sequence is TGTGCCAGCGGCGTGAGGGGGCAAGATACGCAGTATTTT.

The CDR3 nucleotides are TGCGCCAGCAGCACGACATCGGCTGAAGAGACCCAGTACTTC. Residues: CASSTTSAEETQYF. This chain links TRBV5-1 with TRBJ2-5; unclear D gene. The germline CDR1 and CDR2 sequences are SGHRS and YFSETQ. CDR3 size: 14 residues. V lost 4 bases and J lost 3, with 13 bases in between.

The gene calls are TRBV14 and TRBJ2-2; 8 bases match TRBD2. The CDR3 sequence is 15 residues long. The ends lost 4 bases at V and 5 bases at J; junction bases unmatched: 6. The V gene's germline CDR1 is SGHDN and CDR2 FVKESK. The CDR3 spells CASSRAGGMTGELFF. The CDR3 bases are TGTGCCAGCAGCCGGGCGGGAGGCATGACCGGGGAGCTGTTTTTT. Filled out from reference TRBV14 and TRBJ2-2, the complete variable domain reads EAGVTQFPSHSVIEKGQTVTLRCDPISGHDNLYWYRRVMGKEIKFLLHFVKESKQDESGMPNNRFLAERTGGTYSTLKVQPAELEDSGVYFCASSRAGGMTGELFFGEGSRLTVL.

Here the CDR3 reads CASTVWVQGDSPLHF. The CDR3 DNA reads TGTGCCAGCACCGTTTGGGTACAGGGGGATTCACCCCTCCACTTT. The J gene is TRBJ1-6, the V gene TRBV5-5; 8 bases are shared with TRBD1. The CDR3 covers 15 residues. CDR1 SGHKS and CDR2 YYEKEE come from the germline V gene (reference sequence). Trimming took 6 bases from V and 8 from J; bases not matched to a gene: 10.

The chain employs TRBV15 and TRBJ2-1; no reliable D call. Germline lookup yields CDR1 LNHNV and CDR2 YYDKDF (reference sequence). V was cut by 5 bases and J by 0 bases, with 14 bases left in between. This CDR3 is built from 16 residues. This chain's CDR3 is CATSPRVGSSYNEQFF. For the CDR3, the DNA is TGTGCCACCAGCCCTCGGGTAGGAAGCTCCTACAATGAGCAGTTCTTC.

The genes are TRBV28 and TRBJ2-2; D uncertain. The germline V gene has CDR1 MDHEN and CDR2 SYDVKM. The CDR3 loop spans 16 amino acids. Trimming pared 3 bases from V and 3 bases from J, leaving 14 bases between. The CDR3 loop reads CASSFGTVWDTGELFF. CDR3 coding DNA: TGTGCCAGCAGTTTCGGCACAGTATGGGACACCGGGGAGCTGTTTTTT.

The chain uses TRBV6-5 and TRBJ1-5; maybe TRBD1 (6 bases). V was pared by 6 bases and J by 6 bases, with 12 bases between. CDR3 length: 13 residues. Germline assignment: CDR1 MNHEY and CDR2 SVGAGI. The CDR3 loop is CASSPTGGQPQHF. The CDR3 DNA reads as TGTGCCAGCAGCCCGACAGGCGGTCAGCCCCAGCATTTT.

The chain employs TRBV27 and TRBJ2-7; 9 bases line up with TRBD2. V was clipped by 0 bases and J by 4 bases; unmatched bases: 4. The CDR3 sequence is 15 residues long. Germline V gene sequence: CDR1 MNHEY, CDR2 SMNVEV (reference sequence). DNA of the CDR3: TGTGCCAGCAGTTTATCTTTGGGACTAGCATACGAGCAGTACGTC. It codes for CASSLSLGLAYEQYV.

The gene calls are TRBV27 and TRBJ1-2, with 7 bases that match TRBD1. V lost 3 bases, J lost 8 bases, and 3 bases stayed unmatched. Germline V gives CDR1 MNHEY, CDR2 SMNVEV (reference sequence). The CDR3 extends over 12 amino acids. The CDR3 loop is CASSFDRVGYTF. The CDR3 coding sequence is TGTGCCAGCAGTTTCGACAGGGTGGGCTACACCTTC.